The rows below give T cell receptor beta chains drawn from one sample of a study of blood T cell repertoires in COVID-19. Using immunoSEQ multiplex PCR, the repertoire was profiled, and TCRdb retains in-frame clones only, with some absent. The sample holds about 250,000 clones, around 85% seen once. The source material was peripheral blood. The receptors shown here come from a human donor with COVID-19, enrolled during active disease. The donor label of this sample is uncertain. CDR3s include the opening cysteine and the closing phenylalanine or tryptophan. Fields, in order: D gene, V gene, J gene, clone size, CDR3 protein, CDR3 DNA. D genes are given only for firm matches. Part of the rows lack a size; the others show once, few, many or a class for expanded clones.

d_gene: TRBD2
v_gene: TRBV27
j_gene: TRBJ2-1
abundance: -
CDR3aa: CASSISGRIGEQFF
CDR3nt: TGTGCCAGCAGTATTAGCGGGAGGATAGGTGAGCAGTTCTTC

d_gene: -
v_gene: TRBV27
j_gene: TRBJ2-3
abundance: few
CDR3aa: CASWRISSTDTQYF
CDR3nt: TGTGCCAGCTGGAGGATCTCTAGCACAGATACGCAGTATTTT

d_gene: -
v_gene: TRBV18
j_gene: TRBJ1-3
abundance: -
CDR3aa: CASTQIRSAGNTIYF
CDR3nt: TGTGCCAGCACCCAGATAAGGAGTGCTGGAAACACCATATATTTT

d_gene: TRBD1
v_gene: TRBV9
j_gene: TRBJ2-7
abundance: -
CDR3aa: CASSVDLRGHDEQYF
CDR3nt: TGTGCCAGCAGCGTAGATTTGAGGGGGCACGACGAGCAGTACTTC

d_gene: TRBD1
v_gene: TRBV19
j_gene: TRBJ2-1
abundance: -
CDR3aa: CASSAPQGARYNEQFF
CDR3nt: TGTGCCAGTAGTGCCCCACAGGGGGCGCGGTACAATGAGCAGTTCTTC

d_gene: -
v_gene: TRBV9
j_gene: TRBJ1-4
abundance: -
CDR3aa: CASSAEGATNEKLFF
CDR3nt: TGTGCCAGCAGCGCCGAGGGAGCAACTAATGAAAAACTGTTTTTT

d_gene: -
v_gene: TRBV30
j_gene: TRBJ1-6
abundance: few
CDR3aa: CAWGDSGSYNSPLHF
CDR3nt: TGTGCCTGGGGAGACTCGGGTTCCTATAATTCACCCCTCCACTTT

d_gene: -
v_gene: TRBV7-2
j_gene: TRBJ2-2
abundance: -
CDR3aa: CASTEQLNTGELFF
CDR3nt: TGTGCCAGCACCGAACAGCTGAACACCGGGGAGCTGTTTTTT

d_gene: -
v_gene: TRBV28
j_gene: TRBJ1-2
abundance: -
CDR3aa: CASSRDRLGYGYTF
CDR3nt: TGTGCCAGCAGCCGCGACAGGTTGGGCTATGGCTACACCTTC

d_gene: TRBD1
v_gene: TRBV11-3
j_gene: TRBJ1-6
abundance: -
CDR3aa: CASSRTSGQGVSPLHF
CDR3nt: TGTGCCAGCAGCCGAACCTCCGGACAGGGAGTATCACCCCTCCACTTT

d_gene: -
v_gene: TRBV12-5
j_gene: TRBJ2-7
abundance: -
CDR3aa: CASNSRDNAYEQYF
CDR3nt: TGTGCTAGCAACAGTAGAGACAACGCCTACGAGCAGTACTTC

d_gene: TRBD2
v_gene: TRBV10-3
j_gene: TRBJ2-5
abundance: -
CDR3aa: CAIRIAGTETQYF
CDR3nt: TGTGCCATCAGGATAGCGGGAACGGAGACCCAGTACTTC

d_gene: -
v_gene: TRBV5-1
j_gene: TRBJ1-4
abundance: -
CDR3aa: CASSFTSQGANEKLFF
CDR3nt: TGCGCCAGCAGCTTCACCTCACAGGGAGCTAATGAAAAACTGTTTTTT

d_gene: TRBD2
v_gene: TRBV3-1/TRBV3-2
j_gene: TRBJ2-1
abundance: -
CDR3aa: CASSQDIGGIGYNEQFF
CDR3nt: TGTGCCAGCAGCCAAGATATCGGGGGGATCGGGTACAATGAGCAGTTCTTC

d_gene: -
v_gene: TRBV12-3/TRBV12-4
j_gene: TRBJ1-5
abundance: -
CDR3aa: CASSGPEQPQHF
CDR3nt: TGTGCCAGCAGTGGGCCGGAACAGCCCCAGCATTTT

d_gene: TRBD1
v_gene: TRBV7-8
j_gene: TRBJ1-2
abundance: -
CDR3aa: CASSPRDRGRNYGYTF
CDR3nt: TGTGCCAGCAGCCCCCGGGACAGGGGGCGGAACTATGGCTACACCTTC

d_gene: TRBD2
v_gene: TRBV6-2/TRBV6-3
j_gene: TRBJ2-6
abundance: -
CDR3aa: CASSSSGTPGGANVLTF
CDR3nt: TGTGCCAGCAGTTCTAGCGGGACTCCGGGGGGGGCCAACGTCCTGACTTTC

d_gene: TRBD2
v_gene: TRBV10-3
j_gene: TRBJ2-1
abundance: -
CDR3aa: CAIRWTSGNNDNEQFF
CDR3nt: TGTGCCATCCGGTGGACTAGCGGGAATAATGACAATGAGCAGTTCTTC

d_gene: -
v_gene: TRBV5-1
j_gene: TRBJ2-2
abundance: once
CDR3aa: CASSLGRGGVDTGELFF
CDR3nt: TGCGCCAGCAGCTTGGGGCGGGGCGGCGTAGACACCGGGGAGCTGTTTTTT

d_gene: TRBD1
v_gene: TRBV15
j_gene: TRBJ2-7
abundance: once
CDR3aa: CATSKDRGRSYEQYF
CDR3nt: TGTGCCACCAGCAAGGACAGGGGGAGGTCCTACGAGCAGTACTTC

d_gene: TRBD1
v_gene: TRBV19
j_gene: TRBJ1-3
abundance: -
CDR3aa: CASSIPRQGSGNTIYF
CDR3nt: TGTGCCAGTAGTATCCCGCGACAGGGCTCTGGAAACACCATATATTTT

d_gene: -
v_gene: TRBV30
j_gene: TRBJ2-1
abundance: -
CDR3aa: CAWSVLGAPNEQFF
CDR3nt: TGTGCCTGGAGTGTACTTGGGGCTCCTAATGAGCAGTTCTTC

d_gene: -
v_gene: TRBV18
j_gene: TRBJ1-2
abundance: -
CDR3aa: CASMAGTNYGYTF
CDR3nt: TGTGCCAGCATGGCGGGTACTAACTATGGCTACACCTTC

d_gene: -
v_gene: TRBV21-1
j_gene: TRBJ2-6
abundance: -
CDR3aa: CASSLRFGANVLTF
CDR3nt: TGTGCCAGCAGCCTGCGATTTGGGGCCAACGTCCTGACTTTC

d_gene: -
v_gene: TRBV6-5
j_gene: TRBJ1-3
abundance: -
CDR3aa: CATSGSHFSGNTIYF
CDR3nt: TGTGCCACCTCGGGTAGCCACTTCTCTGGAAACACCATATATTTT

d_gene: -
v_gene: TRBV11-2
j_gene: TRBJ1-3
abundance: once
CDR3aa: CASSQGGNSGNTIYF
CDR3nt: TGTGCCAGCAGTCAAGGCGGCAACTCTGGAAACACCATATATTTT

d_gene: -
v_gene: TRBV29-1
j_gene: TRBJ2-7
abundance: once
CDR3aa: CSARTDYEQYF
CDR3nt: TGCAGCGCCCGGACTGACTACGAGCAGTACTTC

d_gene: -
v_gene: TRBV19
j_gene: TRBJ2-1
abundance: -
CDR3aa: CASGIPGLLNEQFF
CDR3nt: TGTGCCAGTGGGATTCCGGGACTCCTTAATGAGCAGTTCTTC

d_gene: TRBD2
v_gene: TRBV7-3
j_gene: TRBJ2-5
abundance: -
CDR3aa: CASSLVALAGTETQYF
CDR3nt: TGTGCCAGCAGCTTAGTAGCACTAGCGGGAACGGAGACCCAGTACTTC

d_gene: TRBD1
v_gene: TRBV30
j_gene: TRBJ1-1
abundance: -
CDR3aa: CAWSPSRDRGRDTEAFF
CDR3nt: TGTGCCTGGAGTCCGTCCCGGGACAGGGGGCGCGACACTGAAGCTTTCTTT

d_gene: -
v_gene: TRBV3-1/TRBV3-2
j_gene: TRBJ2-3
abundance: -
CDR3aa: CASSQVSRTDTQYF
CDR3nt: TGTGCCAGCAGCCAAGTGAGTCGCACAGATACGCAGTATTTT

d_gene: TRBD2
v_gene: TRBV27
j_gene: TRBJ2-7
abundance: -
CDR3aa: CASSGIAGGAYEQYF
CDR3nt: TGTGCCAGCAGTGGGATAGCGGGAGGGGCCTACGAGCAGTACTTC

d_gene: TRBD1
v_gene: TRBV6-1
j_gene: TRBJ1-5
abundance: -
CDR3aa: CASSDSPGTGGAQPQHF
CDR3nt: TGTGCCAGCAGTGATAGTCCCGGGACAGGGGGCGCCCAGCCCCAGCATTTT